The TCR beta chain described here comes from a study of blood T cells in healthy people across ages. General study findings and limits: Per million T cells, TCR beta diversity dropped roughly linearly as age increased. More naive CD4+ cells and higher diversity were found in long-lived than in aged donors.

About this clonotype itself: The antigen remains unidentified.

Germline trimming cut 7 bases from V and 5 bases from J; bases unmatched to any gene: 12. CDR3 size: 15 residues. Per the germline V gene, CDR1 is MNHEY and CDR2 is SVGAGI. A second PCR of about 6 to 11 cycles used a sample-barcoded 5' primer and a J-beta primer mix. TCRdb analysed the 5' RACE reads with MiXCR anew, one entry per CDR3 protein. The sample has 1.8 million or so distinct CDR3 sequences, about 39% seen once. This sequence originates from a human donor in good health. The rearrangement joins TRBV6-5 to TRBJ1-2, with TRBD1 matching over 8 bases. Specimen: blood. The chain's CDR3 is CASILKTGDSYGYTF. DNA of the CDR3: TGTGCCAGCATACTCAAGACAGGGGATTCATATGGCTACACCTTC.